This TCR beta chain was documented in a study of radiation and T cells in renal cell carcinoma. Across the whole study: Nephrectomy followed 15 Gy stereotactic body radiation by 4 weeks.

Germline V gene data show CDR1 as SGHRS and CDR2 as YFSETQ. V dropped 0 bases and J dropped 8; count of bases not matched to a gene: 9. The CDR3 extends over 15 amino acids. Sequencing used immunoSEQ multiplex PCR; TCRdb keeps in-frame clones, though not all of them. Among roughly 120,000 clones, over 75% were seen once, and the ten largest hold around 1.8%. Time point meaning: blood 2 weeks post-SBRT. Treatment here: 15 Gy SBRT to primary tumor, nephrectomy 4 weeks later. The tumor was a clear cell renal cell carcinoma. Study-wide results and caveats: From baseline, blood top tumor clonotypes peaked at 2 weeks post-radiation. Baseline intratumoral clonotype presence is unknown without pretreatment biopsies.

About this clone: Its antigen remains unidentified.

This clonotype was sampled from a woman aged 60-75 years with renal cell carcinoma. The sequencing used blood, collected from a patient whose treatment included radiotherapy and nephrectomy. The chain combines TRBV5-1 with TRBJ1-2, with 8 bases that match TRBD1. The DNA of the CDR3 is TGCGCCAGCAGCTTGGATCCAGGGGGCACGAAAGGCTACACCTTC. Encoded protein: CASSLDPGGTKGYTF.